These T cell receptor beta chains were read from a single sample in a study of response to subunit inactivated influenza vaccine. TCRdb independently ran MiXCR on the RT-PCR reads; one entry per CDR3 protein. The table has around 250,000 distinct CDR3 sequences, 10% to 15% seen once. The starting material was non-naive T cells sorted from PBMCs, obtained roughly 15 days before vaccination. Receptors originate from a man aged 45-60 years who received an inactivated influenza vaccine. Each CDR3 is given with its conserved first and last residue. The order of the fields is V gene, J gene, clone size, D gene, CDR3 DNA, CDR3 protein. D genes are given only for firm matches. Rows give clone size only sometimes, using once, few, many, or a class for an expanded clone.

TRBV6-5	TRBJ2-1	many	TRBD2	TGTGCCAGCACTTATAGCGGGGGGGCGAGGAATGAGCAGTTCTTC	CASTYSGGARNEQFF
TRBV6-5	TRBJ1-1	.	.	TGTGCCAGCATTAAGAGGGGTACTGAAGCTTTCTTT	CASIKRGTEAFF
TRBV29-1	TRBJ2-3	medium-sized	TRBD2	TGCAGCGGACGACTAGCGGGGGTCTCTAGCACAGATACGCAGTATTTT	CSGRLAGVSSTDTQYF
TRBV5-4	TRBJ2-3	.	.	TGTGCCAGCAGCTTGCAAGCGGGCGAAGGCACAGATACGCAGTATTTT	CASSLQAGEGTDTQYF
TRBV20-1	TRBJ2-7	many	.	TGCAGTGCTCCGGGACCCAAGGAGCAGTACTTC	CSAPGPKEQYF
TRBV7-9	TRBJ2-1	few	TRBD1	TGTGCCAGCAGCCGGACAGGGATGGGGGATGAGCAGTTCTTC	CASSRTGMGDEQFF
TRBV6-4	TRBJ1-6	.	.	TGTGCCAGCAGAAAAGGGGTTAATTCACCCCTCCACTTT	CASRKGVNSPLHF
TRBV19	TRBJ1-2	.	.	TGTGCCAGTAGTATCGGGCAGGGAGGTGGCTACACCTTC	CASSIGQGGGYTF
TRBV9	TRBJ1-6	few	.	TGTGCCAGCAGCGAACGGGGGAGCTATAATTCACCCCTCCACTTT	CASSERGSYNSPLHF
TRBV7-2	TRBJ2-7	.	.	TGTGCCAGCAGCTTAGGGGCCAGAACCTACGAGCAGTACTTC	CASSLGARTYEQYF
TRBV19	TRBJ2-6	.	.	TGTGCCACTCTTCCTCTAAACAGGGCCGGGGCCAACGTCCTGACTTTC	CATLPLNRAGANVLTF
TRBV12-3/TRBV12-4	TRBJ1-1	many	.	TGTGCCAGCAGTTTACGGGCCAGAGACACTGAAGCTTTCTTT	CASSLRARDTEAFF
TRBV29-1	TRBJ2-6	.	TRBD2	TGCAGCGTGAGAGCGGGAGCTGGGGCCAACGTCCTGACTTTC	CSVRAGAGANVLTF
TRBV7-8	TRBJ2-3	.	.	TGTGCCAGCAGCTTGGGTTCAGCTGGAGATACGCAGTATTTT	CASSLGSAGDTQYF
TRBV7-3	TRBJ2-3	few	TRBD1	TGTGCCAGCGGCCCGGGACAGGAGGCAGATACGCAGTATTTT	CASGPGQEADTQYF
TRBV7-9	TRBJ1-5	many	.	TGTGCCAGCAGCCCCCATAGCAATCAGCCCCAGCATTTT	CASSPHSNQPQHF
TRBV5-1	TRBJ2-1	.	.	TGCGCCAGCAGACAGAACATCGGGGCCTACAATGAGCAGTTCTTC	CASRQNIGAYNEQFF
TRBV9	TRBJ2-1	.	TRBD2	TGTGCCAGCAGCGGAGCGGGAGCTAGCGATGAGCAGTTCTTC	CASSGAGASDEQFF
TRBV7-9	TRBJ2-1	.	.	TGTGCCAGCAGCCTCACAGGGTCCAATGAGCAGTTCTTC	CASSLTGSNEQFF
TRBV5-1	TRBJ1-1	many	TRBD1	TGCGCCAGCAGCCCGACAGGGGGCCAGGGCACTGAAGCTTTCTTT	CASSPTGGQGTEAFF
TRBV7-2	TRBJ1-1	.	.	TGTGCCAGCAGCTTAATGAGGCTCGAGGGAAGCGACACTGAAGCTTTCTTT	CASSLMRLEGSDTEAFF
TRBV19	TRBJ1-5	few	.	TGTGCCAGCAGTATAGATCTGCGGGGGCTGGTTCAGCCCCAGCATTTT	CASSIDLRGLVQPQHF
TRBV10-3	TRBJ1-1	few	.	TGTGCCATCAGTGTGGGGGGCAACATGAACACTGAAGCTTTCTTT	CAISVGGNMNTEAFF
TRBV6-2/TRBV6-3	TRBJ1-1	many	TRBD1	TGTGCCAGCAGTTGGAGGACAGGGGAGGTGAACACTGAAGCTTTCTTT	CASSWRTGEVNTEAFF
TRBV11-2	TRBJ2-6	few	.	TGTGCCAGCAGTTCTCGGGCCTCCTCTGGGGCCAACGTCCTGACTTTC	CASSSRASSGANVLTF
TRBV29-1	TRBJ1-2	.	.	TGCAGCGTTGAGTGGCAGCTGAAGGGCTACACCTTC	CSVEWQLKGYTF
TRBV29-1	TRBJ1-1	few	.	TGCAGCGGTTGGGACCCAGGGCGGACTGAAGCTTTCTTT	CSGWDPGRTEAFF
TRBV10-3	TRBJ2-6	many	.	TGTGCCATCAGAGGGACGGAAGTGTCTGGGGCCAACGTCCTGACTTTC	CAIRGTEVSGANVLTF
TRBV28	TRBJ2-3	few	.	TGTGCCAGCAACCCAGGGGCGGGACTCACAGATACGCAGTATTTT	CASNPGAGLTDTQYF
TRBV19	TRBJ2-1	.	TRBD2	TGTGCCAGTAGTAAGGTTAGCGGGAGATACAATGAGCAGTTCTTC	CASSKVSGRYNEQFF
TRBV20-1	TRBJ2-1	many	TRBD2	TGCAGTGCTAGTAAGACTAGCGGGGGTGAGCAGTTCTTC	CSASKTSGGEQFF
TRBV11-1	TRBJ2-1	many	TRBD2	TGTGCCAGCAGCTTAGAGGCCCTCTCTCGCGGGAGGGCCGGCTATGAGCAGTTCTTC	CASSLEALSRGRAGYEQFF
TRBV20-1	TRBJ2-1	.	.	TGCAGTGCTAGGCGTGGGACCAGGGTCGGCAATGAGCAGTTCTTC	CSARRGTRVGNEQFF
TRBV4-1	TRBJ2-3	.	TRBD2	TGCGCCAGCAGCAGAAGCGGAGCGGGGGTCACCACAGATACGCAGTATTTT	CASSRSGAGVTTDTQYF
TRBV12-3/TRBV12-4	TRBJ2-1	many	TRBD2	TGTGCCAGCAGTGCCCTAGCGGGGGGGTTTGCTAATGAGCAGTTCTTC	CASSALAGGFANEQFF
TRBV19	TRBJ1-2	.	TRBD1	TGTGCCAGTACCCCGGGACAGGGATTGCTAGACTACACCTTC	CASTPGQGLLDYTF
TRBV28	TRBJ2-7	many	.	TGTGCCAGCGGTCAAGTATGGAGCGCGCGGTCTGTACACTACGAGCAGTACTTC	CASGQVWSARSVHYEQYF
TRBV15	TRBJ1-1	few	.	TGTGCCACCAGCAGAGATATGGGGGGTGAAGCTTTCTTT	CATSRDMGGEAFF
TRBV7-9	TRBJ2-1	.	.	TGTGCCAGCAGCTTATACGGAACGAGCGGGGAGCAGTTCTTC	CASSLYGTSGEQFF
TRBV28	TRBJ1-5	.	.	TGTGCCAGCAGCCTAAGGGGGATCAATCAGCCCCAGCATTTT	CASSLRGINQPQHF
TRBV7-9	TRBJ2-3	many	.	TGTGCCAGCAGCCAGCGATTCGGTCAGGCAGATACGCAGTATTTT	CASSQRFGQADTQYF
TRBV5-1	TRBJ2-2	many	.	TGCGCCAGCAGCTTCGGTCAACCGCGAGTCACCGGGGAGCTGTTTTTT	CASSFGQPRVTGELFF
TRBV29-1	TRBJ2-1	few	TRBD2	TGCAGCGTGCTCCGGGGGGGAGCTGAGAAGTTCTTC	CSVLRGGAEKFF
TRBV12-3/TRBV12-4	TRBJ1-5	.	.	TGTGCCAGCAGGCCGGGTTCTAGCAATCAGCCCCAGCATTTT	CASRPGSSNQPQHF
TRBV18	TRBJ1-5	.	TRBD1	TGTGCCAGCTCAGAAGGGACAGCATATCAGCCCCAGCATTTT	CASSEGTAYQPQHF
TRBV20-1	TRBJ2-1	.	TRBD2	TGCAGTGCCTGGGGACTAGCGGAGATGAGCTCCTACAATGAGCAGTTCTTC	CSAWGLAEMSSYNEQFF
TRBV27	TRBJ2-5	.	.	TGTGCCAGCAGTTTCCCCGGGGGCACCCAGTACTTC	CASSFPGGTQYF
TRBV11-2	TRBJ2-3	.	TRBD2	TGTGCCAGCAGCGACACGAGCGGGACCCGCACAGATACGCAGTATTTT	CASSDTSGTRTDTQYF
TRBV7-3	TRBJ2-3	many	.	TGTGCCAGCAGCTTAGGGGCGGCAGATACGCAGTATTTT	CASSLGAADTQYF
TRBV12-3/TRBV12-4	TRBJ2-1	few	TRBD2	TGTGCCAGCAGCGGGGGGGCAGGCTACAATGAGCAGTTCTTC	CASSGGAGYNEQFF
TRBV20-1	TRBJ2-7	few	.	TGCAGTGCTAGAACCCCACAGGGATTGTCCTACGAGCAGTACTTC	CSARTPQGLSYEQYF
TRBV6-2/TRBV6-3	TRBJ2-5	.	.	TGTGCCAGCAGTTACTCCCTCCGGGGGCGAGAGACCCAGTACTTC	CASSYSLRGRETQYF
TRBV20-1	TRBJ2-3	few	TRBD2	TGCAGTGCTCAAACTAGCGGGGGTACAGATACGCAGTATTTT	CSAQTSGGTDTQYF
TRBV6-2/TRBV6-3	TRBJ1-5	few	TRBD1	TGTGCCACCAAGACAGGGGGCATGGGCAATCAGCCCCAGCATTTT	CATKTGGMGNQPQHF